This TCR beta chain is from a study of T cell responses to AZD1222 COVID-19 vaccine. General observations from the study: The donors showed a predominance of white British ancestry and of females, with possible underestimation of clonal diversity.

For this clone: Its matching antigen is unknown.

Data came from immunoSEQ multiplex PCR; TCRdb stores just in-frame clones and leaves some out. The sample contains tens of thousands of clones, around 90% of which appear only once. The CDR3 covers 16 residues. Germline trimming cut 2 bases from V and 2 bases from J; bases unmatched to any gene: 9. Looked up from germline, CDR1 is LGHDT and CDR2 is YNNKEL (reference sequence). Second-dose recipients at about 4 or about 12 weeks were treated as one pooled group. Source: peripheral blood, taken 28 days after the second AZD1222 dose. The chain has TRBV3-1 (or the pseudogene TRBV3-2) and TRBJ2-7; 7 bases are shared with TRBD2. The TCR was taken from an adult who received the AZD1222 COVID-19 vaccine. The CDR3 nucleotides read TGTGCCAGCAGCCAATTTAGCGGGCTCGTCCCCTACGAGCAGTACTTC. It codes for CASSQFSGLVPYEQYF.